This T cell receptor beta chain was observed in a study of OX40 agonist ivuxolimab in advanced cancers. The wider study: All patients had ivuxolimab intravenously every 2 weeks at 0.01 to 10 mg/kg.

Whole-study findings and limits: The antigens recognized by the expanded peripheral T cells, that is their antigen specificity, were not determined.

The study sampled blood at baseline, cycle 4 day 1, and cycle 7 day 1. V lost 3 bases and J lost 4; bases outside the gene matches: 12. Germline loops: CDR1 KGHSH, CDR2 LQKENI. The CDR3 runs 17 residues. Comments on this clone: Its antigen is not known.

TCRdb's table, derived via immunoSEQ multiplex PCR, lists solely in-frame clones and lacks some. The sample carries around 70,000 clones, over 80% recorded once. The receptor was isolated from an adult with an advanced solid tumor such as melanoma, head and neck, liver or kidney cancer. This specimen was CD4+ or CD8+ T cells sorted from blood, taken in a trial of the OX40 agonist ivuxolimab. V usage is TRBV18 and J usage is TRBJ2-1, with 7 bases matching TRBD1. CDR3 in amino acids: CASSPPTLRGPYNEQFF. CDR3 nucleotide sequence: TGTGCCAGCTCACCGCCGACATTGAGGGGGCCGTACAATGAGCAGTTCTTC.